Below, 11 T cell receptor beta chains from the same sample are listed, as sequenced in a study of OX40 agonist ivuxolimab in advanced cancers. Here immunoSEQ multiplex PCR was the method, and the copy in TCRdb shows in-frame clones only, minus some. Here the sample spans nearly 55,000 clones, about four fifths being singletons. The specimen comprised CD4+ or CD8+ T cells sorted from blood, sampled in a trial of the OX40 agonist ivuxolimab. All receptors derive from an adult with an advanced solid tumor such as melanoma, head and neck, liver or kidney cancer.

The chain joins TRBV28 to TRBJ1-5, with D possibly matching TRBD1 (5 bases). Trimming took 8 bases from V and 0 from J, leaving 14 bases between them. This CDR3 has 15 amino acids. CDR1 is MDHEN, CDR2 SYDVKM, per germline. CDR3 sequence reads: CASCRGGLSNQPQHF. The CDR3 DNA reads TGTGCCAGCTGTAGGGGCGGACTTAGCAATCAGCCCCAGCATTTT.

The chain couples TRBV18 to TRBJ1-5; 9 bases line up with TRBD1. Unmatched junction bases numbered 8, after V lost 6 bases and J lost 5 bases. CDR3 length equals 15 residues. Germline CDR1 and CDR2: KGHSH and LQKENI. Here the CDR3 DNA reads TGTGCCAGCTCGACGAGACAGGGGGGGGATCAGCCCCAGCATTTT. Amino acid sequence: CASSTRQGGDQPQHF.

The rearrangement links TRBV6-1 to TRBJ2-7; 13 bases are shared with TRBD2. The CDR3 is made up of 14 amino acids. Germline loops: CDR1 MNHNS, CDR2 SASEGT. V was pared by 5 bases and J by 5 bases, with 3 bases of the junction left unmatched. This CDR3 reads CASSTSGRAHEQYF. Written as DNA, the CDR3 is TGTGCCAGCAGTACTAGCGGGAGGGCCCACGAGCAGTACTTC.

This clone was detected only once. V and J are TRBV5-4 and TRBJ2-6; 9 nucleotides align to TRBD2. Germline V CDR1 and CDR2: SGHNT, YYREEE (reference sequence). Trimming at V came to 3 bases and at J to 4 bases, leaving 5 bases not matched to a gene. CDR3 length equals 16 residues. As DNA, the CDR3 is TGTGCCAGCAGCTCGGCGGGGGGGGCAGGGGCCAACGTCCTGACTTTC. This gives the protein CASSSAGGAGANVLTF.

The chain carries TRBV5-4 and TRBJ2-5; possibly TRBD1 for D (7 bases). CDR1 is SGHNT and CDR2 is YYREEE in the germline V gene (reference sequence). The germline V and J ends were trimmed by 0 bases and 6 bases, with 12 bases remaining between them. CDR3 length: 14 residues. Here the CDR3 DNA reads TGTGCCAGCAGCTTGGACAGGGGCGGGAAGACCCAGTACTTC. Residues: CASSLDRGGKTQYF.

The chain combines TRBV5-6 with TRBJ2-6, with TRBD2 matching 7 bases. Germline lookup yields CDR1 SGHDT and CDR2 YYEEEE. With 0 bases clipped from V and 4 bases from J, the junction kept 4 bases outside the gene matches. This CDR3 has 16 residues. The CDR3 protein is CASSLAPAGGANVLTF. DNA for the CDR3: TGTGCCAGCAGCTTGGCCCCAGCGGGGGGGGCCAACGTCCTGACTTTC.

This clone was recorded once. V gene TRBV4-1 combines with J gene TRBJ2-3; D remains ambiguous. Germline CDR1 reads MGHRA; CDR2 reads YSYEKL. Trimming removed 0 bases from V and 1 base from J, with 11 bases in between. This CDR3 comprises 16 residues. The CDR3: CASSQDAGLGTDTQYF. The DNA of the CDR3 is TGCGCCAGCAGCCAAGACGCCGGGTTGGGCACAGATACGCAGTATTTT.

This chain joins TRBV5-1 and TRBJ2-3, with 9 nucleotides matching TRBD2. The CDR3 has 15 amino acids. Germline trimming cut 4 bases from V and 1 base from J; bases unmatched to any gene: 4. Germline V CDR1 and CDR2: SGHRS, YFSETQ. The CDR3 loop reads CASSRTSAGTDTQYF. The CDR3 coding sequence is TGCGCCAGCAGCAGGACTAGCGCCGGCACAGATACGCAGTATTTT.

This clone turned up a few times. The CDR3 region has the DNA TGTGCCAGCAGTTACTCGGAGGACAGGGCCAGCGAGCAGTACTTC. Residues: CASSYSEDRASEQYF. The gene calls are TRBV6-5 and TRBJ2-7; 8 bases line up with TRBD1. From germline, CDR1 is MNHEY and CDR2 SVGAGI. CDR3 length: 15 residues. Trimming cost V 0 bases and J 6 bases; bases outside gene matches: 7.

The chain employs TRBV10-3 and TRBJ2-4; 11 bases align to TRBD1. V was pared by 2 bases and J by 3 bases, with 9 bases of the junction left unmatched. CDR3 length equals 18 residues. Germline lookup yields CDR1 ENHRY and CDR2 SYGVKD. CDR3 nucleotide sequence: TGTGCCATCAGTGAGCAACTCGGACAGGGGGCCGACAAAAACATTCAGTACTTC. Translation gives CAISEQLGQGADKNIQYF.

The chain recombines TRBV6-1 with TRBJ1-1; D gene ambiguous. CDR3 length: 14 residues. Germline CDR1 and CDR2: MNHNS and SASEGT. The V and J ends lost 6 bases and 7 bases respectively, with 18 bases between them. DNA of the CDR3: TGTGCCAGCAGCGAGCTAGTCATCGGCAGTGAAGCTTTCTTT. Translation: CASSELVIGSEAFF.